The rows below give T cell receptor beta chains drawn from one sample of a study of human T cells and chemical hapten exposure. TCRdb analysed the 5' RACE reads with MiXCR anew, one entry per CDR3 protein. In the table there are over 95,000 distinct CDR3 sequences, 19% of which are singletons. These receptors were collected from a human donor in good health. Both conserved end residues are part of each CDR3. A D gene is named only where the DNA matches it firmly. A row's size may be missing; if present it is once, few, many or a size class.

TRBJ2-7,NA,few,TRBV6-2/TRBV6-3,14,CASSPRLRPGEQYF,TGTGCCAGCAGCCCCCGACTACGCCCGGGGGAGCAGTACTTC
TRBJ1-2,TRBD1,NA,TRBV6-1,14,CASISTGGAYGYTF,TGTGCCAGCATCTCGACAGGGGGCGCCTATGGCTACACCTTC
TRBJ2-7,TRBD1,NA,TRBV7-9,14,CASSSGTGGYEQYF,TGTGCCAGCAGCTCTGGGACAGGGGGCTACGAGCAGTACTTC
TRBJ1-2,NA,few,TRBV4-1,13,CASSHGPNYGYTF,TGCGCCAGCAGCCACGGACCTAACTATGGCTACACCTTC
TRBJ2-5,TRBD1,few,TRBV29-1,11,CSTRQGETQYF,TGCAGCACCAGACAGGGGGAGACCCAGTACTTC
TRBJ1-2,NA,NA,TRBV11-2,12,CASSLRGYGYTF,TGTGCCAGCAGCTTAAGGGGTTATGGCTACACCTTC
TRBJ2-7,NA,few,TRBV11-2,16,CASSLDRGGTRYEQYF,TGTGCCAGCAGCTTAGATAGGGGCGGAACTCGCTACGAGCAGTACTTC
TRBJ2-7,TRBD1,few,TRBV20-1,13,CSAAGTGSYEQYF,TGCAGTGCTGCCGGGACAGGGTCCTACGAGCAGTACTTC
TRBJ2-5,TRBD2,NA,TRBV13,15,CASSLSGRFQETQYF,TGTGCCAGCAGCCTTAGCGGGAGGTTCCAAGAGACCCAGTACTTC
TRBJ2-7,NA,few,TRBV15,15,CATSRELGGTYEQYF,TGTGCCACCAGCAGAGAATTAGGGGGAACCTACGAGCAGTACTTC
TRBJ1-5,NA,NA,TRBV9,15,CASSVGGRSNQPQHF,TGTGCCAGCAGCGTAGGGGGCAGAAGCAATCAGCCCCAGCATTTT
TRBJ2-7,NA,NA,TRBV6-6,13,CASSSGRIYEQYF,TGTGCCAGCAGTTCGGGACGGATCTACGAGCAGTACTTC
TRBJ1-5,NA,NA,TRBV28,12,CASSSQARPQHF,TGTGCCAGCAGTTCTCAAGCACGGCCCCAGCATTTT
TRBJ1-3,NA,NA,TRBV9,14,CASSVEQAGNTIYF,TGTGCCAGCAGCGTAGAACAGGCTGGAAACACCATATATTTT
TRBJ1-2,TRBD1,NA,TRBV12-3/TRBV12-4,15,CASSLKTGVFYGYTF,TGTGCCAGCAGTTTAAAGACAGGGGTTTTCTATGGCTACACCTTC
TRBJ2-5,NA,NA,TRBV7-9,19,CASSRGREPLRAVAETQYF,TGTGCCAGCAGCCGGGGGCGGGAGCCGCTCCGCGCCGTCGCGGAGACCCAGTACTTC
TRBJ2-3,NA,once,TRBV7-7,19,CASSLHSLGLPDVTDTQYF,TGTGCTAGCAGCTTGCACTCCTTGGGACTCCCGGATGTAACCGATACGCAGTATTTT
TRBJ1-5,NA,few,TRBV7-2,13,CASSLRDGQPQHF,TGTGCCAGCAGCCTCAGGGATGGACAGCCCCAGCATTTT
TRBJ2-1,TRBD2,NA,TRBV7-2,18,CASSLVLAGSPGKNEQFF,TGTGCCAGCAGCTTAGTTCTAGCGGGGTCCCCCGGGAAAAATGAGCAGTTCTTC
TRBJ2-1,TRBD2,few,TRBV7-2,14,CASSRLAGANEQFF,TGTGCCAGCAGCAGACTAGCGGGAGCCAATGAGCAGTTCTTC
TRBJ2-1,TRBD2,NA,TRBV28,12,CASRLAGLKQFF,TGTGCCAGCCGACTAGCGGGCCTTAAGCAGTTCTTC
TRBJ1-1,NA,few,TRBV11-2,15,CASSLVRGKHTEAFF,TGTGCCAGCAGCTTAGTGAGGGGCAAGCACACTGAAGCTTTCTTT
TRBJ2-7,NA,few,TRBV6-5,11,CASSQKYEQYF,TGTGCCAGCAGTCAAAAATACGAGCAGTACTTC
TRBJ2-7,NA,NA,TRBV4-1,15,CASSRVGTNSYEQYF,TGCGCCAGCAGCCGGGTGGGGACGAACTCCTACGAGCAGTACTTC
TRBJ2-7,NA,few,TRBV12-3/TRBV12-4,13,CASSLDRGREQYF,TGTGCCAGCAGTTTAGACCGCGGTCGCGAGCAGTACTTC
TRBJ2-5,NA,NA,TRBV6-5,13,CASSSNAARVWNF,TGTGCCAGCAGTTCAAACGCGGCGAGAGTGTGGAACTTC
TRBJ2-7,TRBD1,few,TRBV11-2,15,CASSPGQEISYEQYF,TGTGCCAGCAGCCCGGGACAGGAGATCTCCTACGAGCAGTACTTC
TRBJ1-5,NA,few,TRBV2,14,CASSQGGAGQPQHF,TGTGCCAGCAGTCAAGGGGGGGCCGGGCAGCCCCAGCATTTT
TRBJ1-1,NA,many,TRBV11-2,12,CASSLGNPGAFF,TGTGCCAGCAGCTTAGGGAACCCAGGAGCTTTCTTT
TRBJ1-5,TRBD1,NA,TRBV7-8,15,CASSSHRGRNQPQHF,TGTGCCAGCAGCTCCCACAGGGGACGCAATCAGCCCCAGCATTTT
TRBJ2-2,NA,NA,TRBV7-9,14,CASSLAWVTGELFF,TGTGCCAGCAGCTTAGCGTGGGTGACCGGGGAGCTGTTTTTT
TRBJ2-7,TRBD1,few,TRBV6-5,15,CASTTTGTGNYEQYF,TGTGCCAGCACCACGACCGGGACAGGGAACTACGAGCAGTACTTC
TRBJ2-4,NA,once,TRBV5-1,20,CASSSSPGRGAVGAKNIQYF,TGCGCCAGCAGCTCCTCCCCGGGACGGGGGGCAGTAGGAGCCAAAAACATTCAGTACTTC
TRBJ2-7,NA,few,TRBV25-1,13,CASRPTGIYEQYF,TGTGCCAGCCGGCCAACAGGGATCTACGAGCAGTACTTC
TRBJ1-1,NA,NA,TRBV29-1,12,CSVNGVGTEAFF,TGCAGCGTTAACGGAGTGGGTACTGAAGCTTTCTTT
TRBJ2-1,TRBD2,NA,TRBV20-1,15,CSARTSGRTYNEQFF,TGCAGTGCCAGGACTAGCGGGAGAACCTACAATGAGCAGTTCTTC
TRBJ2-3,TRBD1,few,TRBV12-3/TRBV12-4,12,CASSRGRYPEYF,TGTGCCAGCAGCAGGGGGCGGTACCCTGAGTATTTT
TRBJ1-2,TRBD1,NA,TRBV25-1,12,CATRDRSYGYTF,TGTGCCACCCGGGACAGGAGCTATGGCTACACCTTC
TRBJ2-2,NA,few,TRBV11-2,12,CATGADTGELFF,TGTGCCACCGGGGCGGACACCGGGGAGCTGTTTTTT
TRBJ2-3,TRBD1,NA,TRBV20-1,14,CSARKGARTDTQYF,TGCAGTGCTAGAAAGGGGGCTCGCACAGATACGCAGTATTTT
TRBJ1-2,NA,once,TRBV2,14,CASSEAGAYYGYTF,TGTGCCAGCAGTGAAGCGGGGGCCTACTATGGCTACACCTTC
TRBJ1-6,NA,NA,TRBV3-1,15,CASSKGSSYNSPLHF,TGTGCCAGCAGCAAGGGGAGCTCCTATAATTCACCCCTCCACTTT
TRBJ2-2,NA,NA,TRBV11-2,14,CASSLAGSTGELFF,TGTGCCAGCAGCTTAGCGGGGTCTACCGGGGAGCTGTTTTTT
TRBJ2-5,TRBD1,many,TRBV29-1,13,CSVSDRLQETQYF,TGCAGCGTGTCGGACAGGCTCCAAGAGACCCAGTACTTC
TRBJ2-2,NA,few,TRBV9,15,CASSGGGTNTGELFF,TGTGCCAGCAGCGGAGGGGGAACGAACACCGGGGAGCTGTTTTTT
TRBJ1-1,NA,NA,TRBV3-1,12,CASSHRVGEAFF,TGTGCCAGCAGTCACAGGGTTGGTGAAGCTTTCTTT
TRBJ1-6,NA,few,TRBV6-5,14,CASSLRGENSPLHF,TGTGCCAGCAGCCTACGGGGGGAGAATTCACCCCTCCACTTT
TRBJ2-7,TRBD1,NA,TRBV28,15,CASAEGTGSSYEQYF,TGTGCCAGCGCGGAGGGGACAGGGAGCTCCTACGAGCAGTACTTC
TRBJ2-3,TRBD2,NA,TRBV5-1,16,CASSGTSGGSTDTQYF,TGCGCCAGCAGCGGGACTAGCGGGGGTAGCACAGATACGCAGTATTTT